The 20 T cell receptor beta chains given below trace back to one sample, sequenced in a study of CD8+CD57+ T cells in acquired aplastic anemia. Profiling of TCR beta VDJ combinations and CDR3 sequences used genomic DNA as template. TCRdb fed the reads into MiXCR, producing one record per CDR3 protein. The sample lists 180,000 or so distinct CDR3 sequences, 45% to 50% occurring once. Sequencing used sorted CD4+, CD8+, or CD8+CD57+ T cells (not recorded which) from PBMCs. These receptors were obtained from a human donor in good health.

This clonotype occurred many times. The chain joins TRBV20-1 to TRBJ1-6, with a tentative D call TRBD1 (6 bases). The germline gives CDR1 DFQATT, CDR2 SNEGSKA (reference sequence). With 2 bases removed from V and 0 bases from J, the gap between germline ends came to 14 bases. This CDR3 spans 17 amino acids. CDR3 residues: CSARSGGLSSYNSPLHF. The DNA for the CDR3 is TGCAGTGCTAGATCGGGGGGCCTCAGCTCCTATAATTCACCCCTCCACTTT.

At least ten counts were recorded for this clonotype. The chain employs TRBV19 and TRBJ2-3; D may match TRBD1 or TRBD2 (5 bases each). V was clipped by 5 bases and J by 9 bases, with 12 bases between them. Germline V lookup: CDR1 LNHDA, CDR2 SQIVND (reference sequence). The CDR3 extends over 12 amino acids. CDR3 DNA sequence: TGTGCCAGTAGTGAGGGCAGGGTCACGCAGTATTTT. Translated: CASSEGRVTQYF.

The table lists this clonotype with many counts. V usage is TRBV20-1 and J usage is TRBJ2-5; 7 bases agree with TRBD1. CDR1 and CDR2 from the germline V gene are DFQATT and SNEGSKA (reference sequence). V trimming: 5 bases; J trimming: 5 bases; junction bases outside the gene matches: 5. The length of the CDR3 is 12 residues. This chain's CDR3 is CSAGDSAETQYF. The DNA of the CDR3 is TGCAGTGCTGGGGACAGTGCGGAGACCCAGTACTTC.

The count of this clonotype is one. The chain is built from TRBV29-1 and TRBJ2-7; D might be TRBD2 (5 bases). Trimming stripped 4 bases from V and 2 bases from J, with 9 bases between. The CDR3 is 12 residues long. Looked up from germline, CDR1 is SQVTM and CDR2 is ANQGSEA. CDR3 residues: CSVVRGPYEQYF. The DNA for the CDR3 is TGCAGCGTTGTTCGGGGTCCCTACGAGCAGTACTTC.

This clonotype was found many times. The chain combines TRBV9 with TRBJ2-5; a weak D match, TRBD2 (6 bases). The CDR3 loop spans 13 amino acids. Germline CDR1 is SGDLS and CDR2 is YYNGEE. V gave up 0 bases and J gave up 5 bases, with 8 bases separating them. This CDR3 is CASSVGTTETQYF. The CDR3 DNA follows: TGTGCCAGCAGCGTAGGGACTACGGAGACCCAGTACTTC.

The chain links TRBV14 to TRBJ1-5; 8 bases match TRBD1. V shed 3 bases, J shed 1 base, and the junction held 8 bases outside the gene matches. Germline loops: CDR1 SGHDN, CDR2 FVKESK. The CDR3 spans 17 residues. The CDR3 DNA is TGTGCCAGCAGCCATTCCGACAGGGGCGGCAGCAATCAGCCCCAGCATTTT. It yields the protein CASSHSDRGGSNQPQHF.

This clonotype was seen at least ten times. The chain is built from TRBV18 and TRBJ2-5; no reliable D call. Germline CDR1 KGHSH, CDR2 LQKENI. The CDR3 has 13 amino acids. Between the trimmed V and J ends, which lost 3 bases and 0 bases, there was a span of 5 bases. CDR3: CASSPQDQETQYF. As DNA, the CDR3 is TGTGCCAGCTCACCGCAGGACCAAGAGACCCAGTACTTC. The variable domain in full, with the rest retrieved from reference TRBV18 and TRBJ2-5, is NAGVMQNPRHLVRRRGQEARLRCSPMKGHSHVYWYRQLPEEGLKFMVYLQKENIIDESGMPKERFSAEFPKEGPSILRIQQVVRGDSAAYFCASSPQDQETQYFGPGTRLLVL.

By share, this clonotype counts as medium-sized. J is TRBJ1-1 and V is TRBV7-9; 8 bases map to TRBD1. From germline, CDR1 is SEHNR and CDR2 FQNEAQ (reference sequence). Trimming cost V 4 bases and J 4 bases; bases outside gene matches: 8. This CDR3 has 15 amino acids. CDR3 protein: CASSSKQGVITEAFF. The CDR3 nucleotides read TGTGCCAGCAGCTCCAAACAGGGGGTTATCACTGAAGCTTTCTTT.

Regarding this clonotype: A read error may explain this, as a much larger clone is one base away. The chain combines TRBV12-3 or TRBV12-4 with TRBJ2-1; D is unclear. V shed 0 bases and J shed 0 bases, with 6 bases lying between them. This CDR3 is built from 15 residues. The CDR3 here is CASSLARRSYNEQFF. The CDR3 DNA reads TGTGCCAGCAGTTTAGCCCGGCGCTCCTACAATGAGCAGTTCTTC.

The chain links TRBV20-1 to TRBJ1-6; the match to TRBD1 covers 8 bases. J lost 9 bases, V lost 6 bases, and 4 bases had no gene match. CDR1 is DFQATT and CDR2 is SNEGSKA in the germline V gene (reference sequence). This CDR3 has 12 amino acids. CDR3 loop: CSATDRVSPLHF. CDR3 nucleotide sequence: TGCAGTGCCACGGACAGGGTTTCACCCCTCCACTTT.

This clonotype came up many times. The gene calls are TRBV19 and TRBJ2-7, with a possible D match to TRBD1 (6 bases). Per the germline V gene, CDR1 is LNHDA and CDR2 is SQIVND (reference sequence). V was trimmed by 0 bases and J by 3 bases, leaving 9 bases between them. The CDR3 contains 14 residues. CDR3 sequence reads: CASSIDPTGYEQYF. The DNA for the CDR3 is TGTGCCAGTAGTATAGATCCGACAGGCTACGAGCAGTACTTC.

This clonotype was recorded many times. The chain uses TRBV29-1 and TRBJ2-5, with D possibly TRBD2 on 6 matching bases. This CDR3 has 12 amino acids. Trimming pared 7 bases from V and 3 bases from J, leaving 12 bases between. Per the germline V gene, CDR1 is SQVTM and CDR2 is ANQGSEA. The CDR3 nucleotides read TGCAGCGCTCGCGGGACGGAAGAGACCCAGTACTTC. Translating it yields CSARGTEETQYF.

The chain joins TRBV7-6 to TRBJ1-2; D unclear. Per the germline V gene, CDR1 is SGHVS and CDR2 is FNYEAQ. V was cut by 6 bases and J by 9 bases, with 14 bases left in between. CDR3 size: 12 residues. The CDR3 DNA reads as TGTGCCAGCAGAAAACCTGGGAGCCGCTACACCTTC. Translating it yields CASRKPGSRYTF. The full variable domain, with the rest looked up from reference TRBV7-6 and TRBJ1-2, is GAGVSQSPRYKVTKRGQDVALRCDPISGHVSLYWYRQALGQGPEFLTYFNYEAQQDKSGLPNDRFSAERPEGSISTLTIQRTEQRDSAMYRCASRKPGSRYTFGSGTRLTVV.

Only a few counts were recorded for this clonotype. This sequence joins TRBV20-1 and TRBJ2-7, with D unresolved. Trimming left V 4 bases short and J 6 bases short, with 10 bases between. Germline CDR1 is DFQATT and CDR2 is SNEGSKA (reference sequence). The CDR3 loop spans 11 amino acids. In DNA, the CDR3 is TGCAGTGCTACCCTAGTAGGCGAGCAGTACTTC. The encoded protein is CSATLVGEQYF.

This clonotype was picked up many times. The CDR3 loop reads CASGPGDRYSGANVLTF. CDR3 DNA: TGTGCTAGTGGTCCAGGGGACCGATACTCTGGGGCCAACGTCCTGACTTTC. The rearrangement uses TRBV12-5 and TRBJ2-6, with TRBD1 as a possible D gene (6 bases). V was pared by 5 bases and J by 0 bases, with 14 bases between. CDR1 LGHNT and CDR2 FRNRAP come from the germline V gene. The CDR3 runs to 17 residues.

The table lists this clonotype with a count of one. The chain has TRBV24-1 and TRBJ2-1, with D uncertain. Trimming cost V 1 base and J 4 bases, with 16 bases left between them. The CDR3 extends over 17 amino acids. Germline loops: CDR1 KGHDR, CDR2 SFDVKD. The DNA of the CDR3 is TGTGCCACCAGTGATTTTGGAAGGAGCCAGTATTACAATGAGCAGTTCTTC. This encodes CATSDFGRSQYYNEQFF.

This clonotype has at least ten counts. The V and J genes are TRBV29-1 and TRBJ1-2; D not certain. Germline loops: CDR1 SQVTM, CDR2 ANQGSEA. V was pared by 6 bases and J by 5 bases, with 10 bases between. CDR3 size: 11 residues. CDR3 residues: CSVGGPYGYTF. DNA for the CDR3: TGCAGCGTGGGCGGACCTTATGGCTACACCTTC.

The chain employs TRBV29-1 and TRBJ2-5; no clear D gene. Germline CDR1 is SQVTM and CDR2 is ANQGSEA. V lost 3 bases, J lost 0 bases, and 11 bases lay in between. The CDR3 runs to 14 residues. As DNA, the CDR3 is TGCAGCGTTGAGCTTCTAGGGTACCAAGAGACCCAGTACTTC. It yields the protein CSVELLGYQETQYF.

This clonotype was detected only once. The chain is built from TRBV11-1 and TRBJ2-6, with 8 bases matching TRBD2. Germline assignment: CDR1 SGHAT and CDR2 FQDESV (reference sequence). The CDR3 runs 19 residues. J gave up 0 bases and V 1 base, and 8 bases lay outside the gene matches. CDR3 nucleotide sequence: TGTGCCAGCAGCTTAGTGGTAGCGGGACGGTACTCTGGGGCCAACGTCCTGACTTTC. Its protein product is CASSLVVAGRYSGANVLTF.

This clonotype was counted ten times or more. J is TRBJ1-2 and V is TRBV20-1; 7 bases map to TRBD1. Germline V gene sequence: CDR1 DFQATT, CDR2 SNEGSKA (reference sequence). The CDR3 extends over 15 amino acids. The ends lost 3 bases at V and 4 bases at J; junction bases unmatched: 11. The CDR3 DNA reads TGCAGTGCTAGTCGCACAGGGGTAGTTCCCTATGGCTACACCTTC. Translation: CSASRTGVVPYGYTF.